This T cell receptor beta chain was sequenced for a study of naive and memory T cell subsets. Findings of the study overall: Especially in CD8 cells, naive repertoires contained a few larger clonotypes, possibly CD45RA-re-expressing memory cells. From naive to CM, EM and EMRA, diversity decreased and Gini increased.

An equimolar mix of two oligonucleotides served as the beta constant-region primer for TRBC1 and TRBC2. Nested alpha and beta constant-region primers with the SP2 primer drove four PCR rounds on ligated cDNA. TCRdb re-called the UMI-ligation and nested PCR reads through MiXCR, storing one row per CDR3 protein. The repertoire has about 150,000 distinct CDR3 sequences, approximately 22% of them found once; the top ten carry roughly 0.1%. In germline, CDR1 is SNHLY, CDR2 FYNNEI. V lost 3 bases and J lost 8; bases outside the gene matches: 13. This CDR3 has 16 residues. There are many counts of this clonotype. What it binds is not known.

This sequence joins TRBV2 and TRBJ2-1; 7 bases line up with TRBD2. The TCR comes from a human donor in good health. The specimen sequenced was naive CD4+ T cells from blood. CDR3: CASSDLAGQDAHEQFF. CDR3 DNA sequence: TGTGCCAGCAGTGATTTAGCGGGCCAGGACGCCCATGAGCAGTTCTTC. Full variable domain (remainder filled in from reference TRBV2 and TRBJ2-1): EPEVTQTPSHQVTQMGQEVILRCVPISNHLYFYWYRQILGQKVEFLVSFYNNEISEKSEIFDDQFSVERPDGSNFTLKIRSTKLEDSAMYFCASSDLAGQDAHEQFFGPGTRLTVL.